These 17 T cell receptor beta chains were sequenced from one sample in a study of T cell repertoires and HLA-DP antigens. No antigen is known for these receptors. The repertoire was sequenced with immunoSEQ multiplex PCR; TCRdb's copy has only in-frame clones and lacks some. This sample yields some 120,000 clones, of which nearly 95% are seen a single time; about 0.3% belongs to the top ten. The sequenced sample was CD4+ T cells from PBMCs. These receptor sequences come from a woman in her late teens or twenties in good health and CMV-seronegative.

This sequence joins TRBV7-2 and TRBJ2-3; maybe TRBD2 (6 bases). Germline CDR1 and CDR2: SGHTA and FQGNSA. V was trimmed by 3 bases and J by 3 bases, leaving 13 bases between them. CDR3 length: 15 residues. This chain's CDR3 is CASSFSPGTTDTQYF. The CDR3 nucleotides read TGTGCCAGCAGCTTCTCTCCGGGGACTACAGATACGCAGTATTTT.

J is TRBJ2-3 and V is TRBV27; TRBD2 agrees at 7 bases. This CDR3 spans 14 amino acids. Germline CDR1 reads MNHEY; CDR2 reads SMNVEV (reference sequence). The V gene end was trimmed by 3 bases and the J gene end by 6 bases; junction bases not matched to a gene: 6. The CDR3 nucleotides are TGTGCCAGCAGTTTGGGGTCGGGAGGCGATACGCAGTATTTT. This translates into CASSLGSGGDTQYF.

The rearrangement joins TRBV10-3 to TRBJ2-6, with TRBD1 matching 8 bases. This CDR3 region has 17 residues. V trimming: 3 bases; J trimming: 1 base; junction bases outside the gene matches: 5. Germline V gene sequence: CDR1 ENHRY, CDR2 SYGVKD. The CDR3 here is CAISDSRGRSGANVLTF. The DNA for the CDR3 is TGTGCCATCAGTGACTCCAGGGGGCGTTCTGGGGCCAACGTCCTGACTTTC.

CDR3 coding DNA: TGTGCCAGCTCACCTAGCAGGGGAGGAGACATTCAGTACTTC. Protein: CASSPSRGGDIQYF. This chain uses TRBV18 with TRBJ2-4; D tentatively fits TRBD1 or TRBD2 (6 bases each). Germline V gene lookup returns CDR1 KGHSH and CDR2 LQKENI. Deletions cut 3 bases from V and 8 bases from J, with 14 bases between. The CDR3 sequence is 14 residues long. The whole variable domain, remainder taken from reference TRBV18 and TRBJ2-4, is NAGVMQNPRHLVRRRGQEARLRCSPMKGHSHVYWYRQLPEEGLKFMVYLQKENIIDESGMPKERFSAEFPKEGPSILRIQQVVRGDSAAYFCASSPSRGGDIQYFGAGTRLSVL.

The rearrangement uses TRBV2 and TRBJ2-5, with D perhaps matching TRBD2 (6 bases). Germline V CDR1 and CDR2: SNHLY, FYNNEI. The CDR3 has 16 residues. The germline V and J ends were trimmed by 5 bases and 5 bases, with 21 bases remaining between them. The DNA of the CDR3 is TGTGCCAGCAGTTATCGGGGGTCTGGGGAGGAGGAGACCCAGTACTTC. Amino acid sequence: CASSYRGSGEEETQYF.

This chain links TRBV6-5 with TRBJ2-5; D not certain. The CDR3 spans 10 residues. Germline V gives CDR1 MNHEY, CDR2 SVGAGI. With 6 bases removed from V and 7 bases from J, the gap between germline ends came to 6 bases. The CDR3 region is CASRLGTQYF. The CDR3 nucleotides read TGTGCCAGCAGGCTTGGGACCCAGTACTTC.

The V gene is TRBV28, the J gene TRBJ1-5, with a tentative D call TRBD1 (5 bases). CDR1 and CDR2 (germline): MDHEN, SYDVKM. The length of the CDR3 is 16 residues. V shed 2 bases and J shed 2 bases, with 13 bases lying between them. The CDR3 spells CASSLAGYGGNQPQHF. CDR3 nucleotide sequence: TGTGCCAGCAGTTTAGCAGGGTACGGCGGCAATCAGCCCCAGCATTTT.

This rearrangement joins TRBV6-1 to TRBJ2-5; D gene ambiguous. CDR3 length: 13 residues. V was pared by 6 bases and J by 2 bases, with 10 bases between. Germline loops: CDR1 MNHNS, CDR2 SASEGT. The CDR3 loop reads CASRMRRQETQYF. CDR3 DNA sequence: TGTGCCAGCAGGATGCGCCGACAAGAGACCCAGTACTTC.

This clone was seen only a few times. V gene TRBV28 combines with J gene TRBJ2-3; a weak D match, TRBD1 (6 bases). CDR1 MDHEN and CDR2 SYDVKM come from the germline V gene. This CDR3 contains 14 residues. The V gene lost 6 bases and the J gene lost 5 bases, with 15 bases spanning the gap. CDR3 protein: CASSLRGTQDTQYF. The CDR3 DNA sequence: TGTGCCAGCAGCCTGAGGGGGACGCAAGATACGCAGTATTTT.

This clone was counted a few times. This chain connects TRBV5-4 to TRBJ1-2; D is perhaps TRBD1 (5 bases). The CDR3 extends over 14 amino acids. The germline V gene encodes CDR1 SGHNT and CDR2 YYREEE (reference sequence). V lost 0 bases and J lost 2, with 8 bases in between. This chain's CDR3 is CASSLAGNNYGYTF. CDR3 DNA sequence: TGTGCCAGCAGCTTGGCAGGGAACAACTATGGCTACACCTTC.

The genes are TRBV30 and TRBJ2-7; D is unclear. The ends were cut back, 4 bases at V and 2 bases at J, with 15 bases in the middle. Germline CDR1 GTSNPN, CDR2 SVGIG (reference sequence). There are 14 residues in the CDR3. The CDR3 reads CAWTSKSPPYEQYF. CDR3 DNA sequence: TGTGCCTGGACCAGCAAGTCCCCTCCCTACGAGCAGTACTTC.

The chain combines TRBV5-5 with TRBJ2-1; D tentatively fits TRBD1 or TRBD2 (5 bases each). The germline V gene has CDR1 SGHKS and CDR2 YYEKEE (reference sequence). This CDR3 region has 15 residues. The V gene lost 2 bases and the J gene lost 9 bases, with 18 bases spanning the gap. This chain's CDR3 is CASSFRGPPNSEQFF. In DNA form, the CDR3 reads TGTGCCAGCAGCTTCCGGGGCCCCCCCAATTCTGAGCAGTTCTTC.

The chain couples TRBV30 to TRBJ1-4; the match to TRBD1 covers 8 bases. In germline, CDR1 is GTSNPN, CDR2 SVGIG (reference sequence). Germline trimming cut 2 bases from V and 8 bases from J; bases unmatched to any gene: 16. The CDR3 extends over 17 amino acids. In DNA, the CDR3 is TGTGCCTGGAGTTTTCTCCTATACGCAGGGGGCGAAGAAAAACTGTTTTTT. Its translation is CAWSFLLYAGGEEKLFF.

CDR3 protein: CATSRDAGQGARNEQFF. The CDR3 DNA reads TGTGCCACCAGCAGAGATGCCGGCCAGGGGGCTAGGAATGAGCAGTTCTTC. V usage is TRBV15 and J usage is TRBJ2-1; 8 bases fit TRBD1. This CDR3 has 17 residues. Losses at the gene ends were 0 bases for V and 7 bases for J; bases not matched to a gene: 11. The germline V gene has CDR1 LNHNV and CDR2 YYDKDF (reference sequence).

The chain links TRBV23-1 to TRBJ1-2; perhaps TRBD1 as D (6 bases). TRBV23-1 is an open reading frame whose function is uncertain. The CDR3 length is 14 residues. Deletions cut 4 bases from V and 0 bases from J, with 9 bases between. The CDR3 here is CASSLTGTNYGYTF. In nucleotides, the CDR3 is TGCGCCAGCAGTCTGACAGGCACTAACTATGGCTACACCTTC.

This chain joins TRBV7-9 and TRBJ2-3; 8 bases line up with TRBD2. The length of the CDR3 is 14 residues. V was pared by 5 bases and J by 7 bases, with 8 bases of the junction left unmatched. Germline V gene sequence: CDR1 SEHNR, CDR2 FQNEAQ (reference sequence). DNA of the CDR3: TGTGCCAGCAGCAACCCCGGGGGGGCCAATACGCAGTATTTT. It is translated as CASSNPGGANTQYF.

This clone appeared a few times. The chain joins TRBV25-1 to TRBJ2-2; the D gene is possibly TRBD1 (6 bases). Germline CDR1 is MGHDK and CDR2 is SYGVNS. V was trimmed by 6 bases and J by 5 bases, leaving 7 bases between them. The CDR3 is made up of 12 amino acids. The CDR3 loop is CASSQGTGELFF. The CDR3 DNA reads as TGTGCCAGCAGCCAGGGGACCGGGGAGCTGTTTTTT. Full variable domain (missing parts from reference TRBV25-1 and TRBJ2-2): EADIYQTPRYLVIGTGKKITLECSQTMGHDKMYWYQQDPGMELHLIHYSYGVNSTEKGDLSSESTVSRIRTEHFPLTLESARPSHTSQYLCASSQGTGELFFGEGSRLTVL.